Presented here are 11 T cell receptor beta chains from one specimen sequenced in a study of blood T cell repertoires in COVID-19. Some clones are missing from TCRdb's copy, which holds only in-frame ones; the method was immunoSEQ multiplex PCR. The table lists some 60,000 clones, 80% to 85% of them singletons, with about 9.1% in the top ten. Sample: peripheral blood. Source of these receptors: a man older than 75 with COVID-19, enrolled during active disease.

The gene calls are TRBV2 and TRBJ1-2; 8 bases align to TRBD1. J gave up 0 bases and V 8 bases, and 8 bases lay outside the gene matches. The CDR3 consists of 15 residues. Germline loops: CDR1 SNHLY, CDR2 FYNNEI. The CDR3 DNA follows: TGTGCCAGCCGAGACCGGGACAGGACTAACTATGGCTACACCTTC. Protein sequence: CASRDRDRTNYGYTF.

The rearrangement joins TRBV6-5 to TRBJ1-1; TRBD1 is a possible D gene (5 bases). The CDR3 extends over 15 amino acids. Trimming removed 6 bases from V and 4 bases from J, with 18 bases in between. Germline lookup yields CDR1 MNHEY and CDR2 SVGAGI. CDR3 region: CASRPPVGGGTEAFF. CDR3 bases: TGTGCCAGCAGACCCCCGGTGGGGGGTGGCACTGAAGCTTTCTTT.

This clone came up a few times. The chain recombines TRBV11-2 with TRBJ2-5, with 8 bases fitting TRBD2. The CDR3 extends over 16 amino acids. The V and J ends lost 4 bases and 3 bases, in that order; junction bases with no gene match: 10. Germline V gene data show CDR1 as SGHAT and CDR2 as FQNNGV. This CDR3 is CASSSRSSRGEETQYF. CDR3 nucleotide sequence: TGTGCCAGCAGCTCTAGGTCCTCGCGGGGGGAAGAGACCCAGTACTTC.

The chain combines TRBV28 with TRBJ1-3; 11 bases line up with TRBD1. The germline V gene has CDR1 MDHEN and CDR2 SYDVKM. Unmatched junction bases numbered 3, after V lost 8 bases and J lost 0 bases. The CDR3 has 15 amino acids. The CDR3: CASGTGGLSGNTIYF. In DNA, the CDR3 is TGTGCCAGCGGGACAGGGGGACTCTCTGGAAACACCATATATTTT.

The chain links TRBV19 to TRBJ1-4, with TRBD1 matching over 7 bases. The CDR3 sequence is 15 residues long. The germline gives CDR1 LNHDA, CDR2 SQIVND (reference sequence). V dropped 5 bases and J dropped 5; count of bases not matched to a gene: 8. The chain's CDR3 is CASSAPQGRNEKLFF. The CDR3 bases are TGTGCCAGTAGTGCGCCACAGGGGAGAAATGAAAAACTGTTTTTT.

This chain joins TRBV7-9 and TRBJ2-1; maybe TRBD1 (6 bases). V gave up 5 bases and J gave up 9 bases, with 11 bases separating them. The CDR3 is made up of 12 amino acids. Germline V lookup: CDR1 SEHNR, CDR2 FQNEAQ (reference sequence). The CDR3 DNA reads TGTGCCAGCAGCGTACAGGGCGCTGAGCAGTTCTTC. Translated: CASSVQGAEQFF.

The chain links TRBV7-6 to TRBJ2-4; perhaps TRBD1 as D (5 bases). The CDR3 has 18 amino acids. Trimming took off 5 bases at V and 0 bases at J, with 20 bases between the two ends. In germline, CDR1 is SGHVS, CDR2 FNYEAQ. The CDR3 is CASSQTTAGSLAKNIQYF. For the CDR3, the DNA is TGTGCCAGCAGCCAAACAACGGCAGGGTCGCTAGCCAAAAACATTCAGTACTTC.

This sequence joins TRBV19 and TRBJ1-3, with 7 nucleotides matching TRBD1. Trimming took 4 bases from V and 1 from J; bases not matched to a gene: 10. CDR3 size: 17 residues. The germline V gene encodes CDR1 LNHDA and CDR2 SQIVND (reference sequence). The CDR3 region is CASSTKTGWRSGNTIYF. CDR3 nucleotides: TGTGCCAGTAGTACTAAGACAGGGTGGCGTTCTGGAAACACCATATATTTT.

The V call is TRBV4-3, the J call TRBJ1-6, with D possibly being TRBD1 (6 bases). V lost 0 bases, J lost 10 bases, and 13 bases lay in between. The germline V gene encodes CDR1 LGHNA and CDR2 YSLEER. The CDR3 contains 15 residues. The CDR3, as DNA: TGCGCCAGCAGCCAAGATACCCAGGGGTCCTCACCCCTCCACTTT. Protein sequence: CASSQDTQGSSPLHF.

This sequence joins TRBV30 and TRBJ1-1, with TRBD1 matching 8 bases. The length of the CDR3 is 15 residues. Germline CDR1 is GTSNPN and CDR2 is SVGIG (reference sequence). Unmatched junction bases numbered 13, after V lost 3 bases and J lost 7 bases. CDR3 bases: TGTGCCTGGAGCGTTCTGGACAGGGTGTCGGGTGAAGCTTTCTTT. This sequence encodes CAWSVLDRVSGEAFF.

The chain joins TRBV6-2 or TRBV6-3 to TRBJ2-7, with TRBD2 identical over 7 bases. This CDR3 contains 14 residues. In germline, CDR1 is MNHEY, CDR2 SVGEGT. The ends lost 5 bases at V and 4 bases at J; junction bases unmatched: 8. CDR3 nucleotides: TGTGCCAGCAGTCCACTACGGGGAGGGTACGAGCAGTACGTC. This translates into CASSPLRGGYEQYV.